These 6 T cell receptor beta chains were sequenced from one sample in a study of response to subunit inactivated influenza vaccine. TCRdb processed the RT-PCR reads anew with MiXCR; each CDR3 protein has one entry. The data contain under 550,000 distinct CDR3 sequences, roughly 8.2% of them seen just once; the ten biggest clones take up 10% to 15%. The source material was PBMCs from blood, sampled around 2 years after vaccination. These TCRs come from a man between 50 and 75 years old who received an inactivated influenza vaccine.

This clonotype showed up just a few times. The chain carries TRBV7-9 and TRBJ2-5, with D tentatively TRBD2 (5 bases). Germline-derived CDR1 and CDR2 are SEHNR and FQNEAQ (reference sequence). V was pared by 5 bases and J by 5 bases, with 12 bases between. This CDR3 is 13 amino acids long. The CDR3 spells CASSRGRSETQYF. As DNA, the CDR3 is TGTGCCAGCAGCCGCGGGCGGAGCGAGACCCAGTACTTC. The variable domain in full, completed from reference TRBV7-9 and TRBJ2-5, reads DTGVSQNPRHKITKRGQNVTFRCDPISEHNRLYWYRQTLGQGPEFLTYFQNEAQLEKSRLLSDRFSAERPKGSFSTLEIQRTEQGDSAMYLCASSRGRSETQYFGPGTRLLVL.

In its sample, this clonotype was seen a few times. V usage is TRBV10-1 and J usage is TRBJ1-2; D not certain. The CDR3 sequence is 14 residues long. V lost 6 bases and J lost 2, with 13 bases in between. The V gene's germline CDR1 is WNHNN and CDR2 SYGVQD (reference sequence). CDR3: CASRIKVRNYGYTF. The CDR3 DNA is TGCGCCAGCAGAATAAAAGTTCGAAACTATGGCTACACCTTC.

This clonotype was seen a few times. The J gene is TRBJ2-3, the V gene TRBV6-5; 10 nucleotides align to TRBD1. The CDR3 has 17 residues. Germline loops: CDR1 MNHEY, CDR2 SVGAGI. J gave up 3 bases and V 2 bases, and 8 bases lay outside the gene matches. The DNA for the CDR3 is TGTGCCAGCAGTTACCAGGGGACAGGGGAGTTGACAGATACGCAGTATTTT. Its protein is CASSYQGTGELTDTQYF.

The gene calls are TRBV6-2 or TRBV6-3 and TRBJ1-2, with TRBD1 identical over 7 bases. This CDR3 has 15 residues. After removal of 2 bases from V and 4 bases from J, the junction contained 7 bases not matched to a gene. The germline CDR1 and CDR2 sequences are MNHEY and SVGEGT. As DNA, the CDR3 is TGTGCCAGCAGTTACACAGGGGCAACGTTCTATGGCTACACCTTC. Translation gives CASSYTGATFYGYTF.

This clonotype came up a few times. This chain connects TRBV27 to TRBJ2-1, with 7 positions matching TRBD2. This CDR3 has 16 residues. CDR1 is MNHEY and CDR2 is SMNVEV in the germline V gene (reference sequence). J gave up 4 bases and V 0 bases, and 6 bases lay outside the gene matches. CDR3 sequence reads: CASSLSVSGRYNEQFF. The CDR3 nucleotides are TGTGCCAGCAGTTTATCGGTTAGCGGGCGTTACAATGAGCAGTTCTTC.

This clonotype was seen a handful of times. The CDR3 here is CSARDQALGTGLGKLFF. The CDR3, as DNA: TGCAGTGCTAGAGATCAGGCTCTCGGGACAGGGTTAGGAAAACTGTTTTTT. The chain employs TRBV20-1 and TRBJ1-4, with TRBD1 matching 9 bases. Germline CDR1 DFQATT, CDR2 SNEGSKA (reference sequence). The CDR3 has 17 residues. V lost 0 bases and J lost 10; bases outside the gene matches: 15.